A selection of T cell receptor beta chains follows, all from one sample in a study of T-cell reconstitution after alpha-beta-depleted transplantation in children. TCRdb reprocessed the PCR reads via MiXCR and lists one record per CDR3 protein. The table lists a few hundred thousand distinct CDR3 sequences, 9.5% to 13% of them singletons. This sample comprised PBMCs, obtained before TCRalphabeta/CD19-depleted stem cell transplant. All receptors come from a child younger than two with acute myeloid leukemia, due to receive a stem cell transplant. Each CDR3 is given with its conserved first and last residue. A D gene is named only where the DNA matches it firmly. The size field reads once, few, many, or a class for an expanded clone.

D gene	V gene	J gene	clone size	CDR3 DNA	CDR3 protein
TRBD2	TRBV24-1	TRBJ2-2	many	TGTGCCACCGGCCCGGTAGCGGGAACCGGGGAGCTGTTTTTT	CATGPVAGTGELFF
TRBD1	TRBV18	TRBJ2-1	many	TGTGCCAGCTCACGCGACAGGGGCAACAATGAGCAGTTCTTC	CASSRDRGNNEQFF
NA	TRBV4-2	TRBJ2-1	many	TGTGCCAGCAGCCAAGAGGGGCGTTACAATGAGCAGTTCTTC	CASSQEGRYNEQFF
NA	TRBV12-3/TRBV12-4	TRBJ2-7	many	TGTGCCAGCAGACAGAGCGGGCTCTACGAGCAGTACTTC	CASRQSGLYEQYF
TRBD2	TRBV28	TRBJ2-7	many	TGTGCCAGCCGGACTAGCGGAATATACGAGCAGTACTTC	CASRTSGIYEQYF
NA	TRBV5-1	TRBJ1-1	many	TGCGCCAGCAGCTTGGCACAGTCAATGAACACTGAAGCTTTCTTT	CASSLAQSMNTEAFF
NA	TRBV6-2/TRBV6-3	TRBJ2-5	many	TGTGCCAGCAATCTGAGGGAACGAGAGACCCAGTACTTC	CASNLRERETQYF
NA	TRBV20-1	TRBJ2-1	many	TGCAGTGCAAACCACGGGAAAAATGAGCAGTTCTTC	CSANHGKNEQFF
TRBD2	TRBV7-2	TRBJ2-3	many	TGTGCCAGCAGCTTACGGCGGGGGGGTACAGATACGCAGTATTTT	CASSLRRGGTDTQYF
NA	TRBV6-5	TRBJ2-3	many	TGTGCCAGCAGTTACTCGGGCTCTAGCACAGATACGCAGTATTTT	CASSYSGSSTDTQYF